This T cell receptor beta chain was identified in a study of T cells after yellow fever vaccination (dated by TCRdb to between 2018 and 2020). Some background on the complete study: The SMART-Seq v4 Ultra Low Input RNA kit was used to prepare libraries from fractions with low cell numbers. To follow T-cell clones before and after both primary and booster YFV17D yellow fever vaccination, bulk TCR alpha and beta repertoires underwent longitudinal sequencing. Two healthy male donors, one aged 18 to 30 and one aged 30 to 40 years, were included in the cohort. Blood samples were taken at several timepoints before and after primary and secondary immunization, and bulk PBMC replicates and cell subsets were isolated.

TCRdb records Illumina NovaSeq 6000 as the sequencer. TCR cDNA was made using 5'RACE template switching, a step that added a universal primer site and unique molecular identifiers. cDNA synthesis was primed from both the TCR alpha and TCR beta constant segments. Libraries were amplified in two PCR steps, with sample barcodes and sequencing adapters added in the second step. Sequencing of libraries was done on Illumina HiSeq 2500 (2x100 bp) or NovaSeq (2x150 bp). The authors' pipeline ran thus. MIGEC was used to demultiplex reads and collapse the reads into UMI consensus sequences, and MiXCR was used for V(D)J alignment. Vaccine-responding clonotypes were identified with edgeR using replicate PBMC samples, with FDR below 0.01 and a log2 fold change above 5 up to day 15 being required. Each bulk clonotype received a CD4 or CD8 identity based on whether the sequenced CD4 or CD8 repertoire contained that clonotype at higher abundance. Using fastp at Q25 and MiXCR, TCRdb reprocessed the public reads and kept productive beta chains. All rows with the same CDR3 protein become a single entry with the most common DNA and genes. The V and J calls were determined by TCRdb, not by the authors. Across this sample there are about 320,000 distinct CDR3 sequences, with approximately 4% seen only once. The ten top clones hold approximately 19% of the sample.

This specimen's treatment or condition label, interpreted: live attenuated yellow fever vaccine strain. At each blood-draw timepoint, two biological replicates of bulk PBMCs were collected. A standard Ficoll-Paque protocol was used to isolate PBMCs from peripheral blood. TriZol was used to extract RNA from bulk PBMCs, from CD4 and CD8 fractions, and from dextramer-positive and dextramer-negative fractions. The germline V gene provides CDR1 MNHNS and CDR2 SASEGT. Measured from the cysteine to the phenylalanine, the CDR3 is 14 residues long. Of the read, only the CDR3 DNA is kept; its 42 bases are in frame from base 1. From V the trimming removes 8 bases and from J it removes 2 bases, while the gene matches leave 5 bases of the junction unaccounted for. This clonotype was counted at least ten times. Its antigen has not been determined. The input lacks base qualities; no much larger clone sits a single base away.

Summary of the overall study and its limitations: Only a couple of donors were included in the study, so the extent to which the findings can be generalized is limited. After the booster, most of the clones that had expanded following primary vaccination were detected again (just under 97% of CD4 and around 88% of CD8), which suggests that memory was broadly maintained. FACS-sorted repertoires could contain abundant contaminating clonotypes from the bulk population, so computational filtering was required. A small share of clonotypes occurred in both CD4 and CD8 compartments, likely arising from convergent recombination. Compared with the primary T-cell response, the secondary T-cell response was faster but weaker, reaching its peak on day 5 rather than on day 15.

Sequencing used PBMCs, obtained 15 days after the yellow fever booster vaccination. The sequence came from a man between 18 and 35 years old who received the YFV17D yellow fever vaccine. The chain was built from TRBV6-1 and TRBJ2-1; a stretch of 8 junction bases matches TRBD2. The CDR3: CASESGGTYNEQFF. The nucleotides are TGTGCCAGCGAAAGCGGGGGAACCTACAATGAGCAGTTCTTC.